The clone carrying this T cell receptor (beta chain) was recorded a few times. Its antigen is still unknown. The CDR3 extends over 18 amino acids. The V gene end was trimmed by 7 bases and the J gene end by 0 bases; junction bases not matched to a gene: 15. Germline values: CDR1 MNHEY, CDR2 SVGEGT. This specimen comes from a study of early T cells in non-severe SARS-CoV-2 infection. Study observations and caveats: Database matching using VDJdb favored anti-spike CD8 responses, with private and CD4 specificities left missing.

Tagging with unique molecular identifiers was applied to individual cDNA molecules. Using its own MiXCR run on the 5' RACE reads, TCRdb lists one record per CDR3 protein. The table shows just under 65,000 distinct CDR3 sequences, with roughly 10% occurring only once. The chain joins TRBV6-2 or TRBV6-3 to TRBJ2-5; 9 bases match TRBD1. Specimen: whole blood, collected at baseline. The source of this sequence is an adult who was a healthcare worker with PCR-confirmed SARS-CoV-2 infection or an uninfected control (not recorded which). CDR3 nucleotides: TGTGCCAGCACCCTACCCTCGGACAGGGGTCCGTACCAAGAGACCCAGTACTTC. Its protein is CASTLPSDRGPYQETQYF.